The 8 T cell receptor beta chains below were found in one sample sequenced in a study of T cell responses to AZD1222 COVID-19 vaccine. The protocol was immunoSEQ multiplex PCR, while the TCRdb copy is restricted to in-frame clones and leaves out a portion. The sample shows roughly 140,000 clones, just over 90% of them seen only once. The source was peripheral blood, collected on day 0 of MenACWY control vaccination. The receptor set was obtained from an adult in good health.

Of note for this clone: Other DNA sequences within the sample encode an identical CDR3. J is TRBJ1-2 and V is TRBV4-1; the D is unclear. The CDR3 is made up of 13 amino acids. From germline, CDR1 is MGHRA and CDR2 YSYEKL. Trimming removed 0 bases from V and 4 bases from J, with 6 bases in between. CDR3 residues: CASSQEGGYGYTF. CDR3 sequence (DNA): TGCGCCAGCAGCCAAGAGGGCGGCTATGGCTACACCTTC.

The rearrangement joins TRBV10-3 to TRBJ1-3; D call uncertain. This CDR3 spans 16 amino acids. V gave up 5 bases and J gave up 0 bases, with 14 bases separating them. Germline V gene data show CDR1 as ENHRY and CDR2 as SYGVKD. The CDR3 region has the DNA TGTGCCATCAGTATAGGAAAAGGCGGCTCTGGAAACACCATATATTTT. It translates to CAISIGKGGSGNTIYF.

This clone appeared once. The rearrangement links TRBV14 to TRBJ2-7, with D perhaps being TRBD1 or TRBD2 (6 bases each). There are 18 residues in the CDR3. Looked up from germline, CDR1 is SGHDN and CDR2 is FVKESK. The V end was cut by 0 bases, the J end by 2 bases, with 20 bases between. The CDR3 sequence is CASSQDHREAGPTYEQYF. The CDR3 coding sequence is TGTGCCAGCAGCCAAGATCACAGGGAGGCAGGGCCAACCTACGAGCAGTACTTC.

This chain links TRBV7-3 with TRBJ2-7; 7 nucleotides align to TRBD2. The germline CDR1 and CDR2 sequences are SGHTA and FQGTGA. The CDR3 sequence is 15 residues long. Trimming at V came to 2 bases and at J to 0 bases, leaving 4 bases not matched to a gene. CDR3 sequence (DNA): TGTGCCAGCAGCTTATGGGGAGGGAGCTCCTACGAGCAGTACTTC. Its protein product is CASSLWGGSSYEQYF.

The V call is TRBV6-1, the J call TRBJ1-5, with D possibly TRBD1 on 5 matching bases. V gave up 3 bases and J gave up 2 bases, with 11 bases separating them. This CDR3 comprises 15 residues. The germline CDR1 and CDR2 sequences are MNHNS and SASEGT. The CDR3, as DNA: TGTGCCAGCAGTGAGGTGCAGGGCGGCAATCAGCCCCAGCATTTT. This encodes CASSEVQGGNQPQHF.

In nucleotides, the CDR3 is TGTGCCAGCAGGCTCCCCGAGGGGGGAGAAAAACTGTTTTTT. This sequence encodes CASRLPEGGEKLFF. V and J are TRBV2 and TRBJ1-4; D is perhaps TRBD1 (6 bases). CDR1 and CDR2 from the germline V gene are SNHLY and FYNNEI. The CDR3 runs to 14 residues. Trimming took off 6 bases at V and 8 bases at J, with 16 bases between the two ends.

The CDR3 nucleotides read TGTGCCAGCAGTTTAAACAGTATCTACGAGCAGTACTTC. Protein sequence: CASSLNSIYEQYF. The chain carries TRBV28 and TRBJ2-7; D is unclear. The CDR3 totals 13 residues. V was shortened by 2 bases and J by 3 bases, with 8 bases between the two germline ends. Germline-derived CDR1 and CDR2 are MDHEN and SYDVKM. Based on the CDR3 plus reference TRBV28 and TRBJ2-7, the full variable domain is DVKVTQSSRYLVKRTGEKVFLECVQDMDHENMFWYRQDPGLGLRLIYFSYDVKMKEKGDIPEGYSVSREKKERFSLILESASTNQTSMYLCASSLNSIYEQYFGPGTRLTVT.

In this sample, this clone turned up a few times. The chain employs TRBV7-9 and TRBJ1-4, with D possibly being TRBD1 (5 bases). This CDR3 has 16 amino acids. Between the trimmed V and J ends, which lost 5 bases and 5 bases, there was a span of 18 bases. CDR1 and CDR2 (germline): SEHNR, FQNEAQ (reference sequence). CDR3 region: CASSQPWGEGNEKLFF. The CDR3 DNA follows: TGTGCCAGCAGCCAACCCTGGGGGGAGGGGAATGAAAAACTGTTTTTT.